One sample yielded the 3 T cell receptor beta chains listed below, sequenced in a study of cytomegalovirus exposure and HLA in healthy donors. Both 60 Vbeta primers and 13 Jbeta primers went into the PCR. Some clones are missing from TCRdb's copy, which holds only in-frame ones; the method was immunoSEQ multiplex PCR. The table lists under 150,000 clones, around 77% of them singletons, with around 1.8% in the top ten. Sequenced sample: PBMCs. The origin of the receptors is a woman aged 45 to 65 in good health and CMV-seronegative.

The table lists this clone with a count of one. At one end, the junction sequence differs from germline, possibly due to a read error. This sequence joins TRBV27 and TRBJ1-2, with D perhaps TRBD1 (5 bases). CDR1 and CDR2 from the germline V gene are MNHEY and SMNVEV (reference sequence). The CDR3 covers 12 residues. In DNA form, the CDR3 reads TGTGCCAGCAGGCTTCCAGGGTGGGGCTACCCCTTC. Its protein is CASRLPGWGYPF.

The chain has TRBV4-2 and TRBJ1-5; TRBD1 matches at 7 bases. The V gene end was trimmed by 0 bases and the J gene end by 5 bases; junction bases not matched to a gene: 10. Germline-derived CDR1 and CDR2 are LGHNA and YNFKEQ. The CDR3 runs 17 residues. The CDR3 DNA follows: TGTGCCAGCAGCCAAGATCACCAAGCAGGGGGTGATCAGCCCCAGCATTTT. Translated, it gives CASSQDHQAGGDQPQHF.

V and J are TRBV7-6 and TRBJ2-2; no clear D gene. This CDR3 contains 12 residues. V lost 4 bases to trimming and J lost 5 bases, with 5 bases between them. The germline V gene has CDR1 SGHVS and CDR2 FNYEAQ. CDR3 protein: CASSSQTGELFF. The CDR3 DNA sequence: TGTGCCAGCAGCTCACAAACCGGGGAGCTGTTTTTT.